Listed below are T cell receptor beta chains from one sample, sequenced in a study of shared clonotypes between healthy human individuals. Profiled with immunoSEQ multiplex PCR; TCRdb holds only in-frame clones, not every one. Of fewer than 550,000 clones listed, over 60% are singletons. The sequenced material came from PBMCs. These receptors all come from a middle-aged woman in good health. Some clones in this sample may be carry-over from other donors' samples. CDR3s include the opening cysteine and the closing phenylalanine or tryptophan. Clone size, where shown, is once, few, many, or a class for clones that have expanded.

TRBV30	.	CAWRDGASYEQYF
TRBV4-3	.	CASSQDPQGRNYGYTF
TRBV18	.	CASSPDRAGGTQYF
TRBV18	.	CASSLLGSTYEQYF
TRBV19	.	CASSPGLIGETQYF
TRBV19	.	CASSIVGNEQFF
TRBV18	.	CASSPPETKNEQFF
TRBV5-1	.	CASSRAGGPYEQYF
TRBV6-6	.	CASSYAPYNEQFF
TRBV28	few	CASRGLGTEAFF
TRBV5-4	.	CASREFGRDSYEQYF
TRBV18	.	CASSLGQGARSSPLHF
TRBV7-9	once	CASSLYGGQSYEQYF
TRBV2	.	CASSDTGPAGVGGSYEQYF
TRBV10-3	.	CAISESGPGTSGTETQYF
TRBV18	.	CASSPTGAQETQYF
TRBV9	few	CASSARTSGSYSANEQFF
TRBV5-1	.	CASSLRPGLAESYEQYF
TRBV18	.	CASSTSGFTGGQQQETQYF
TRBV7-9	.	CASSGRTSGRLTYEQYF
TRBV20-1	.	CSVEGSTEAFF
TRBV5-1	.	CASSLAGGGGYTF
TRBV9	.	CASSVGAPTPGLGETQYF
TRBV2	.	CASSMGRSTDTQYF
TRBV30	.	CAWSAGPYNEQFF
TRBV30	.	CAWNPHRGPGNTIYF
TRBV6-5	.	CASSSHSGETQYF
TRBV5-4	once	CASSFSSGGNNEQFF
TRBV28	.	CASSLVGMYYEQYF
TRBV28	.	CASLKHGGNEKLFF
TRBV7-9	.	CASSLGGRVLIHNEQFF
TRBV5-1	.	CASSLAPGQQETQYF
TRBV5-8	.	CASSLVVGMNSNQPQHF
TRBV18	.	CASSPSNSNYGYTF
TRBV5-1	.	CASRSGNTEAFF
TRBV7-2	.	CASSLESAGVYEQYF
TRBV7-3	.	CASSSRPGGRTEAFF
TRBV5-1	.	CASSLLLAGGADNEQFF
TRBV7-2	.	CASSYDVGEQFF
TRBV4-1	.	CASSQKPGVPETQYF
TRBV2	.	CASADRKNTEAFF
TRBV30	few	CACDYGLAKNIQYF
TRBV2	.	CASSTSTGTPKLQETQYF
TRBV11-2	.	CASSSRRLAGVGVYNEQFF
TRBV7-9	.	CASSPTTGRTGGSYEQYF